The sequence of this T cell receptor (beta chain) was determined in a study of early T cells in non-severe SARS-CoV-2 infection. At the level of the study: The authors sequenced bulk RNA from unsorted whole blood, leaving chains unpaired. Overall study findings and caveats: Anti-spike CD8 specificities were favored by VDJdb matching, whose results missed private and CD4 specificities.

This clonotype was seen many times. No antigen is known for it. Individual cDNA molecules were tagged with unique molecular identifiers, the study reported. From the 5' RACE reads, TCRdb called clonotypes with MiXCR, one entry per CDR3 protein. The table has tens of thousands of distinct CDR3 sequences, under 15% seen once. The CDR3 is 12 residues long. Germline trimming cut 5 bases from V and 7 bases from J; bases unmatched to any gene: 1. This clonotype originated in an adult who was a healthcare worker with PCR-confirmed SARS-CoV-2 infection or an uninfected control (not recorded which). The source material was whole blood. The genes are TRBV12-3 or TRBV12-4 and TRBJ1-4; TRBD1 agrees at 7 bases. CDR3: CASSHRGEKLFF. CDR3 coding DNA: TGTGCCAGCAGTCACAGGGGTGAAAAACTGTTTTTT.